This T cell receptor (beta chain) was identified during a study of blood T cells in healthy people across ages. General study results and limits: Roughly linear age-related decline in beta diversity appeared, significant by age 40.

The germline CDR1 and CDR2 sequences are MNHEY and SVGAGI. This CDR3 is built from 17 residues. V was trimmed by 6 bases and J by 1 base, leaving 21 bases between them. It was with a sample-barcoded 5' primer and a J-beta primer mix that a second PCR of roughly 7 to 12 cycles was run. Each cDNA molecule was tagged by a template-switch adaptor that had 12 random nucleotides. One entry per CDR3 protein, called by TCRdb with MiXCR from the 5' RACE reads. The sample holds about 1.4 million distinct CDR3 sequences, around 59% seen once. This clonotype was counted once. The antigen is undetermined. Sequencing was performed on blood. This TCR was recovered from a man aged 18 to 35 in good health. This rearrangement joins TRBV6-5 to TRBJ2-5; D is perhaps TRBD2 (7 bases). CDR3 sequence reads: CASRPAGPRGTQETQYF. The CDR3 bases are TGTGCCAGCAGACCAGCGGGACCGAGGGGGACCCAAGAGACCCAGTACTTC.